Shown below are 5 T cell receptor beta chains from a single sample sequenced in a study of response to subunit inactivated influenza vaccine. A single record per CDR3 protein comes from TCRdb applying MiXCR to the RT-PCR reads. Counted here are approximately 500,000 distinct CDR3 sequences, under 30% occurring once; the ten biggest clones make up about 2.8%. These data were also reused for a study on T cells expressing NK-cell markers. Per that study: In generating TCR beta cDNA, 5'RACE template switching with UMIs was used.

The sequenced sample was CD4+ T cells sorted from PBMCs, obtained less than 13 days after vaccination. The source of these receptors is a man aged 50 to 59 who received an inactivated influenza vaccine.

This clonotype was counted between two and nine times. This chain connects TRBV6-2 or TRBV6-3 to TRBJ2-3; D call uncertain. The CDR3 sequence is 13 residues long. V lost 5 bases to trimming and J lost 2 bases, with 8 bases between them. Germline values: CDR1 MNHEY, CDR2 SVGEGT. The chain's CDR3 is CASSKFYTDTQYF. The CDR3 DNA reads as TGTGCCAGCAGTAAATTCTACACAGATACGCAGTATTTT.

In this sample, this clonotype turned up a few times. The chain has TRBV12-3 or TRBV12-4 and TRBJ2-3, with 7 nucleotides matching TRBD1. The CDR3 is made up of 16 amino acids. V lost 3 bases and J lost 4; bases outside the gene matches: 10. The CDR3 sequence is CASSLRRTGRPDTQYF. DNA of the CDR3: TGTGCCAGCAGTTTGCGACGGACAGGCCGGCCAGATACGCAGTATTTT.

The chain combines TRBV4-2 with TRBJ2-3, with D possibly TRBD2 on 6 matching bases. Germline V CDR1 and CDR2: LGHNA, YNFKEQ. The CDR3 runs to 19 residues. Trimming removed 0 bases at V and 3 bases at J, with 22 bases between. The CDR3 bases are TGTGCCAGCAGCCAAGATAAGTCGCTAGCGTTCGGTTTTACAGATACGCAGTATTTT. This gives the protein CASSQDKSLAFGFTDTQYF.

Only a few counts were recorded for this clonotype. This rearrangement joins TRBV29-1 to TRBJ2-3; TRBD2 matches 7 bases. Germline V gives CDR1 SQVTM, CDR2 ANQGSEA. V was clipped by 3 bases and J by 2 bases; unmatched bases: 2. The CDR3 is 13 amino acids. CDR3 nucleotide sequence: TGCAGCGTTGAGCTAGCGGCCACAGATACGCAGTATTTT. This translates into CSVELAATDTQYF.

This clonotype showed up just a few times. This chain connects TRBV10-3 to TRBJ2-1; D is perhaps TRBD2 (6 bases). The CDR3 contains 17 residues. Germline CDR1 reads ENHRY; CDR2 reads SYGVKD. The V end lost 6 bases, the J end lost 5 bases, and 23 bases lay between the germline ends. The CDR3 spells CAIRGLATSALNNEQFF. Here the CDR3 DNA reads TGTGCCATCAGAGGCCTAGCGACATCGGCCTTGAACAATGAGCAGTTCTTC.